This T cell receptor beta chain comes out of a study of identical twins. The CDR3 is 13 residues long. Trimming took off 5 bases at V and 6 bases at J, with 11 bases between the two ends. Every one of the donors was a healthy Caucasian. Points from the study as a whole: Shared out-of-frame alpha sequences (those common to twins) showed excess low generation probability.

TCRdb reanalysed the 5' RACE reads using MiXCR and keeps one entry per CDR3 protein. The table has around 280,000 distinct CDR3 sequences, more than 6.5% seen once; the top ten hold about 2.1%. This clonotype was counted at least ten times. As yet, its antigen is unknown. This same sample was also part of a study on yellow fever vaccine responses in identical twins.

Sequenced input: memory (CD45RO+) T cells sorted from blood. V gene TRBV12-3 or TRBV12-4 combines with J gene TRBJ1-5; D might be TRBD1 (6 bases). The origin of this receptor is a woman between 18 and 30 years old in good health. The CDR3 is CASSPTRGQPQHF. CDR3 sequence (DNA): TGTGCCAGCAGTCCGACCAGGGGTCAGCCCCAGCATTTT.